This T cell receptor (beta chain) comes out of a study of quantifying T cell responses using KT2 cells. Study information: cDNA was made from DNase-treated RNA using alpha and beta constant primers. A predetermined fluorescence threshold ended the second PCR, run as a qPCR.

KT2, a clone with a known TCR, was spiked into unfractionated PBMC. The germline CDR1 and CDR2 sequences are SGHTS and YDEGEE. This CDR3 region has 12 residues. V lost 4 bases, J lost 7 bases, and 9 bases lay in between. The cDNA 3' end received a ligated oligonucleotide with a UMI. An equimolar mix of RC1.1 and RC1.2 primed the beta chain across TRBC1 and TRBC2. TCRdb redid the calling of the UMI-ligation and nested PCR reads with MiXCR, one entry per CDR3 protein. The table has 52,000 or so distinct CDR3 sequences, around an eighth seen once. In this sample, this clonotype turned up many times. The TCR comes from a human donor. The chain employs TRBV5-8 and TRBJ2-1; tentative D call: TRBD1 (6 bases). Material for sequencing was PBMCs spiked with cells of the T cell clone KT2. CDR3 protein: CASSRTGNEQFF. CDR3 DNA: TGTGCCAGCAGCCGTACAGGGAATGAGCAGTTCTTC.